Shown below are 7 T cell receptor beta chains from a single sample sequenced in a study of shared clonotypes between healthy human individuals. Positive CCR7 selection of CD45RO-negative cells yielded the naive CD8 cells, and terminally differentiated effector memory CD45RA+ cells were excluded. The assay was immunoSEQ multiplex PCR, and TCRdb's table has in-frame clones only and misses some. The sample includes millions of clones, 90% to 95% of them seen just once. Material for sequencing was naive CD8+ T cells from PBMCs. The receptors shown here come from a man between 18 and 29 years old in good health. Some clones in this sample may be carry-over from other donors' samples.

The chain carries TRBV6-1 and TRBJ2-1, with no clear D. The ends were cut back, 2 bases at V and 11 bases at J, with 13 bases in the middle. The CDR3 spans 13 residues. The V gene's germline CDR1 is MNHNS and CDR2 SASEGT. The CDR3: CASSELRYGQQFF. CDR3 coding DNA: TGTGCCAGCAGTGAATTACGTTACGGGCAGCAGTTCTTC.

V usage is TRBV9 and J usage is TRBJ2-1; D gene ambiguous. Germline values: CDR1 SGDLS, CDR2 YYNGEE. The CDR3 is 12 residues long. Trimming stripped 4 bases from V and 7 bases from J, with 9 bases between. The CDR3, as DNA: TGTGCCAGCAGCCCCACGCCAAATGAGCAGTTCTTC. This codes for CASSPTPNEQFF.

The gene calls are TRBV15 and TRBJ1-1; the match to TRBD1 covers 7 bases. Germline V gene lookup returns CDR1 LNHNV and CDR2 YYDKDF (reference sequence). The junction had 12 bases not matched to a gene; V was cut back by 2 bases and J by 6 bases. The length of the CDR3 is 16 residues. In nucleotides, the CDR3 is TGTGCCACCAGCAGACCTCGACAGGGAATTGACTCTGAAGCTTTCTTT. It encodes CATSRPRQGIDSEAFF.

The chain carries TRBV27 and TRBJ1-2; possibly TRBD1 for D (5 bases). The CDR3 is 14 amino acids. With 2 bases removed from V and 4 bases from J, the gap between germline ends came to 11 bases. Germline V gene data show CDR1 as MNHEY and CDR2 as SMNVEV (reference sequence). The CDR3 nucleotides read TGTGCCAGCAGTTTAACAGGATCAGTCTATGGCTACACCTTC. Translated, it gives CASSLTGSVYGYTF.

This chain joins TRBV11-2 and TRBJ2-2; D perhaps matches TRBD1 (6 bases). Between the trimmed V and J ends, which lost 1 base and 7 bases, there was a span of 10 bases. The CDR3 has 14 amino acids. The germline V gene has CDR1 SGHAT and CDR2 FQNNGV. The CDR3 sequence is CASSLAGGGGELFF. The CDR3 nucleotides read TGTGCCAGCAGCTTAGCTGGGGGCGGCGGGGAGCTGTTTTTT.

The rearrangement joins TRBV7-6 to TRBJ1-1; D is uncertain. V lost 1 base and J 0 bases, leaving 12 bases between the germline ends. The CDR3 spans 16 residues. Germline assignment: CDR1 SGHVS and CDR2 FNYEAQ. The CDR3 region is CASSLVAATLNTEAFF. The CDR3 bases are TGTGCCAGCAGCTTAGTGGCAGCTACCTTGAACACTGAAGCTTTCTTT.

The rearrangement uses TRBV4-1 and TRBJ2-7; TRBD2 agrees at 7 bases. The V segment lost 0 bases and the J segment 4 bases; nucleotides outside the gene matches: 6. Per the germline V gene, CDR1 is MGHRA and CDR2 is YSYEKL. This CDR3 has 15 residues. The CDR3, as DNA: TGCGCCAGCAGCCAAGACTCCCAGCGGGGATACGAGCAGTACTTC. This encodes CASSQDSQRGYEQYF.